What follows is one T cell receptor (beta chain) and its context. Its target is not known. The sample carries other DNA sequences with the same CDR3. The sample originates from a study of cytomegalovirus exposure and HLA in healthy donors. General observations from the study: Within the 100 to 150 validation repertoires, first-cohort TCR clusters tended to co-occur, according to a later analysis. Three chains linked to CMV were shown in vitro to be specific for CMV antigens. Many donors carried some public TCRs, although rarity characterized most TCR sequences. Researchers counted 180 or so TCR beta chains as cytomegalovirus-associated.

CDR1 is LNHDA, CDR2 SQIVND, per germline (reference sequence). This CDR3 has 13 residues. With V trimmed by 9 bases and J by 3 bases, 4 bases remained unmatched. TCRdb keeps only in-frame clones here, not all; method: immunoSEQ multiplex PCR. The sample carries more than 110,000 clones, roughly 86% recorded once. The TCR originated in a woman in her 30s in good health and CMV-seronegative. The specimen was PBMCs. The rearrangement uses TRBV19 and TRBJ1-5; 8 nucleotides line up with TRBD1. DNA for the CDR3: TGTGCCAGCGCAGGGGGCAACAATCAGCCCCAGCATTTT. Encoded protein: CASAGGNNQPQHF.